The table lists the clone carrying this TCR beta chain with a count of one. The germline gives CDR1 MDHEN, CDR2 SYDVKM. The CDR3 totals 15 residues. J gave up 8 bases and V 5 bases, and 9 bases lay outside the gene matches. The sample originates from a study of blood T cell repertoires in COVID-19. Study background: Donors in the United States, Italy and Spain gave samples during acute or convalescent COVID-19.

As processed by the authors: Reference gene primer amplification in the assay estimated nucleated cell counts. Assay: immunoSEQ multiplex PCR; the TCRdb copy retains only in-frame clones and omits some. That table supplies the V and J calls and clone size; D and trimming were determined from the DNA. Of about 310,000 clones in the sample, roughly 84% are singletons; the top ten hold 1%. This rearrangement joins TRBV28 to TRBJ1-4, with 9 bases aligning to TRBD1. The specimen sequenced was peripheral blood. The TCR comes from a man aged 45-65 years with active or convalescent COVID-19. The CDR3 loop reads CASSIEQGAREKLFF. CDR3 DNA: TGTGCCAGCAGTATCGAACAGGGGGCGAGAGAAAAACTGTTTTTT.